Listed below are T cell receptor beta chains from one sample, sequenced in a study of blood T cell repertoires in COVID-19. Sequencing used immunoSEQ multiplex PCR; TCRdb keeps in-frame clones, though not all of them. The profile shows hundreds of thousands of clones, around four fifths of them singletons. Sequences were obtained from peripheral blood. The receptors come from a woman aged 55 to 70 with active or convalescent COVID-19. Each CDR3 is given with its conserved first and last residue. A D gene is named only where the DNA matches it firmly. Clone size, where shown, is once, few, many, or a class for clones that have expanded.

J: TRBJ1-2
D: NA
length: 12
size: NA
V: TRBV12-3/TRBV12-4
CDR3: CASSSGDYGYTF
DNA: TGTGCCAGCAGTTCAGGGGACTATGGCTACACCTTC

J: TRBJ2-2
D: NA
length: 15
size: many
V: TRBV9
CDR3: CASSTRTDSTGELFF
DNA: TGTGCCAGCAGCACCCGGACAGATTCCACCGGGGAGCTGTTTTTT

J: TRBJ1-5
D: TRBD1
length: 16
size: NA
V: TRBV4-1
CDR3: CASSQGTGPTNQPQHF
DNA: TGCGCCAGCAGCCAAGGGACAGGACCTACCAATCAGCCCCAGCATTTT

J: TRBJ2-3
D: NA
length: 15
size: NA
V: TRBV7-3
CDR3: CASSLWGGPTDTQYF
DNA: TGTGCCAGCAGCTTATGGGGGGGCCCCACAGATACGCAGTATTTT

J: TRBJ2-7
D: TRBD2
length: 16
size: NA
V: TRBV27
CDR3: CASSPLGSGGRYEQYF
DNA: TGTGCCAGCAGTCCCCTGGGTAGCGGGGGGCGGTACGAGCAGTACTTC

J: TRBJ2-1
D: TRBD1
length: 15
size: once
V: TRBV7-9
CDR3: CASSLVQGGVGEQFF
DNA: TGTGCCAGCAGCTTGGTACAGGGGGGCGTAGGTGAGCAGTTCTTC

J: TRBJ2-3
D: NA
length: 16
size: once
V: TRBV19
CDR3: CASSIMGRVGTDTQYF
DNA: TGTGCCAGTAGTATTATGGGCAGGGTTGGCACAGATACGCAGTATTTT

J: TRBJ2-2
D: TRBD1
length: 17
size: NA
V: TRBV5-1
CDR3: CASSLTTGGYNTGELFF
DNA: TGCGCCAGCAGCTTGACAACAGGGGGCTATAACACCGGGGAGCTGTTTTTT

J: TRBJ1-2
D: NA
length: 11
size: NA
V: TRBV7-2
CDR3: CASSLNYGYTF
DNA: TGTGCCAGCAGCCTAAACTATGGCTACACCTTC

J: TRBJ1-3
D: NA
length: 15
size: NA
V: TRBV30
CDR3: CAWSVGASSGNTIYF
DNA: TGTGCCTGGAGTGTAGGGGCCAGCTCTGGAAACACCATATATTTT

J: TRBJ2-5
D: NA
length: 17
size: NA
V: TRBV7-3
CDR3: CASSLRVGTGRQETQYF
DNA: TGTGCCAGCAGCTTAAGAGTTGGCACAGGGCGACAAGAGACCCAGTACTTC

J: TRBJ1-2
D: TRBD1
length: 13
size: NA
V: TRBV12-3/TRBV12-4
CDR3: CASSLRTGNGYTF
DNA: TGTGCCAGCAGTCTGCGGACAGGGAATGGCTACACCTTC

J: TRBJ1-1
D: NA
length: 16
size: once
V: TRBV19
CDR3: CASSIDRWAMNTEAFF
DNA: TGTGCCAGTAGTATAGACAGGTGGGCCATGAACACTGAAGCTTTCTTT

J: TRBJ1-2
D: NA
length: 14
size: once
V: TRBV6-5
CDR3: CASSDSGKNYGYTF
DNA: TGTGCCAGCAGTGACTCCGGGAAAAACTATGGCTACACCTTC

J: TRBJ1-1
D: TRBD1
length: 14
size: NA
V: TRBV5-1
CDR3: CASSPGQGVSEAFF
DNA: TGCGCCAGCAGCCCGGGACAGGGAGTATCGGAAGCTTTCTTT

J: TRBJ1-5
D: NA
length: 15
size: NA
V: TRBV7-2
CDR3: CASSLVQGRNQPQHF
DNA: TGTGCCAGCAGCTTAGTACAGGGACGCAATCAGCCCCAGCATTTT

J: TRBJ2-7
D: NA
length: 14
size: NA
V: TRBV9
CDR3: CASSVVGSSYEQYF
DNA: TGTGCCAGCAGCGTAGTCGGGAGCTCCTACGAGCAGTACTTC

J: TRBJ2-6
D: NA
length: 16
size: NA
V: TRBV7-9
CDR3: CASSLGAGSGANVLTF
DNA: TGTGCCAGCAGCTTAGGGGCCGGCTCTGGGGCCAACGTCCTGACTTTC

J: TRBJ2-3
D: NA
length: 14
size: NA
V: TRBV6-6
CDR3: CASSPTASTDTQYF
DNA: TGTGCCAGCAGTCCGACAGCTAGCACAGATACGCAGTATTTT

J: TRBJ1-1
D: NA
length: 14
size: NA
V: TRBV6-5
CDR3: CASSYARVGTEAFF
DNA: TGTGCCAGCAGTTACGCCAGGGTGGGCACTGAAGCTTTCTTT

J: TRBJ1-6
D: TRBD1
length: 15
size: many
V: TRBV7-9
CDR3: CASSPGQYYNSPLHF
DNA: TGTGCCAGCAGCCCGGGACAGTACTATAATTCACCCCTCCACTTT

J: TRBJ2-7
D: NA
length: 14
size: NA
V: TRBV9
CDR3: CASSVEWASYEQYF
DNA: TGTGCCAGCAGCGTTGAGTGGGCCTCCTACGAGCAGTACTTC

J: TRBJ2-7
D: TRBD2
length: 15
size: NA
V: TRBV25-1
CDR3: CASCPPGTTTYEQYF
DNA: TGTGCCAGCTGCCCTCCGGGGACTACTACCTACGAGCAGTACTTC

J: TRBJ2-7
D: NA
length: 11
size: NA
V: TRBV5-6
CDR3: CASSFGDEQYF
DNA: TGTGCCAGCAGCTTCGGGGACGAGCAGTACTTC

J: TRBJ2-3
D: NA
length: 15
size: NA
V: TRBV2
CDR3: CASRGGGLSTDTQYF
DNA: TGTGCCAGCAGGGGAGGGGGATTATCCACAGATACGCAGTATTTT

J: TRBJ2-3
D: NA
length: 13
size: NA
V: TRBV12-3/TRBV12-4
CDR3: CASSSSARDTQYF
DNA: TGTGCCAGCAGTTCTAGCGCCAGGGATACGCAGTATTTT

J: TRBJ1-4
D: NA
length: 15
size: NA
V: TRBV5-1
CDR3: CASSPRSSPNEKLFF
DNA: TGCGCCAGCAGCCCTCGCAGTAGCCCTAATGAAAAACTGTTTTTT

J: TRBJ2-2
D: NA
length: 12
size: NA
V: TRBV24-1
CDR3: CATSSRSGELFF
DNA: TGTGCCACCAGTTCGCGATCAGGGGAGCTGTTTTTT

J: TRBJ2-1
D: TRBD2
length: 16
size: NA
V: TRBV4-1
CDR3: CASSQDELAGYGEQFF
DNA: TGCGCCAGCAGCCAAGATGAACTAGCGGGGTACGGTGAGCAGTTCTTC

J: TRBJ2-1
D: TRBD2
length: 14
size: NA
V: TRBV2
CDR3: CASIGLEAYNEQFF
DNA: TGTGCCAGCATTGGACTAGAGGCTTACAATGAGCAGTTCTTC

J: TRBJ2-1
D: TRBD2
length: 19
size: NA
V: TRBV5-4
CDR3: CASSGWTSGVDPSYNEQFF
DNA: TGTGCCAGCAGCGGATGGACTAGCGGGGTGGATCCCTCCTACAATGAGCAGTTCTTC

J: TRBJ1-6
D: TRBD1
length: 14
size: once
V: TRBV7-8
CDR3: CASSAQGAGSPLHF
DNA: TGTGCCAGCAGCGCACAGGGGGCTGGTTCACCCCTCCACTTT

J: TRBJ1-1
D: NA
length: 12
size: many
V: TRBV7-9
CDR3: CASSLRPSEAFF
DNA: TGTGCCAGCAGCTTGCGCCCCTCTGAAGCTTTCTTT